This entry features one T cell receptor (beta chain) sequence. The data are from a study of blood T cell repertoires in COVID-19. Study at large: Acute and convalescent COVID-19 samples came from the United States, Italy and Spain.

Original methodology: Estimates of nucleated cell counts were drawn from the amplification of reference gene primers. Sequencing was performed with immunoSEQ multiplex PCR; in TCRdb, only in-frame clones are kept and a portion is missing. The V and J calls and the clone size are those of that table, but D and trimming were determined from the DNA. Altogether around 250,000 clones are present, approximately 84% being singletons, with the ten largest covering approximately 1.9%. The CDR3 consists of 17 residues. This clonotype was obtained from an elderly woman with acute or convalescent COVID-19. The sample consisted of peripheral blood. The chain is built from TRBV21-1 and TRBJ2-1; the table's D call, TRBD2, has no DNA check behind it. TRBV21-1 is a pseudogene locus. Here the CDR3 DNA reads TGTGCCAGCAGCAAGGGGTACGGGAAAATCTCCTACAATGAGCAGTTCTTC. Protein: CASSKGYGKISYNEQFF.